This is a list of T cell receptor beta chains from one sample in a study of cytomegalovirus exposure and HLA in healthy donors. Some clones are missing from TCRdb's copy, which holds only in-frame ones; the method was immunoSEQ multiplex PCR. The top ten clones hold 5.4% of a sample with about 220,000 clones, roughly 82% of them seen once. The sequencing input was PBMCs. These receptors all stem from a woman aged 40 to 50 in good health and CMV-seropositive. The CDR3 runs from the conserved cysteine through the conserved F or W. Fields, in order: D gene, clone size, J gene, V gene, CDR3 protein, CDR3 DNA. The D gene is left open where the match is weak. A row's size may be missing; if present it is once, few, many or a size class.

D gene: NA
clone size: NA
J gene: TRBJ2-7
V gene: TRBV5-1
CDR3 protein: CASRPGDVGSYEQYF
CDR3 DNA: TGCGCCAGTAGGCCGGGGGACGTGGGATCCTACGAGCAGTACTTC

D gene: NA
clone size: NA
J gene: TRBJ1-1
V gene: TRBV6-6
CDR3 protein: CASSPGGPEAFF
CDR3 DNA: TGTGCCAGCAGTCCGGGGGGACCTGAAGCTTTCTTT

D gene: TRBD1
clone size: NA
J gene: TRBJ1-5
V gene: TRBV10-3
CDR3 protein: CAIRGQGNNQPQHF
CDR3 DNA: TGTGCCATCAGAGGACAGGGAAATAATCAGCCCCAGCATTTT

D gene: NA
clone size: NA
J gene: TRBJ1-2
V gene: TRBV11-3
CDR3 protein: CASSLVGGEDYGYTF
CDR3 DNA: TGTGCCAGCAGCTTAGTCGGAGGGGAGGACTATGGCTACACCTTC

D gene: TRBD2
clone size: NA
J gene: TRBJ2-1
V gene: TRBV6-5
CDR3 protein: CASTRLAGEDEQFF
CDR3 DNA: TGTGCCAGCACCCGACTAGCGGGAGAGGATGAGCAGTTCTTC

D gene: TRBD1
clone size: NA
J gene: TRBJ2-7
V gene: TRBV7-9
CDR3 protein: CASSLELGQGSEQYF
CDR3 DNA: TGTGCCAGCAGCTTAGAGTTGGGACAGGGGTCCGAGCAGTACTTC

D gene: TRBD1
clone size: NA
J gene: TRBJ1-2
V gene: TRBV30
CDR3 protein: CACRTGGAGYTF
CDR3 DNA: TGTGCCTGTCGCACAGGGGGCGCGGGCTACACCTTC

D gene: NA
clone size: NA
J gene: TRBJ2-2
V gene: TRBV30
CDR3 protein: CAWSRAGELFF
CDR3 DNA: TGTGCCTGGAGCAGGGCCGGGGAGCTGTTTTTT

D gene: TRBD1
clone size: NA
J gene: TRBJ2-7
V gene: TRBV14
CDR3 protein: CASSQGDSLIYEQYF
CDR3 DNA: TGTGCCAGCAGCCAAGGGGACAGCCTGATCTACGAGCAGTACTTC

D gene: NA
clone size: few
J gene: TRBJ2-1
V gene: TRBV11-1
CDR3 protein: CASSWGQPFF
CDR3 DNA: TGTGCCAGCAGCTGGGGCCAGCCGTTCTTC

D gene: TRBD2
clone size: NA
J gene: TRBJ2-5
V gene: TRBV30
CDR3 protein: CAWSSGLGLEGTQYF
CDR3 DNA: TGTGCCTGGAGTTCCGGTTTGGGACTAGAAGGGACCCAGTACTTC

D gene: NA
clone size: once
J gene: TRBJ2-2
V gene: TRBV30
CDR3 protein: CAWSPVTGELFF
CDR3 DNA: TGTGCCTGGAGTCCGGTTACCGGGGAGCTGTTTTTT

D gene: NA
clone size: NA
J gene: TRBJ1-5
V gene: TRBV11-2
CDR3 protein: CASSLVGSNQPQHF
CDR3 DNA: TGTGCCAGCAGCTTAGTCGGTAGCAATCAGCCCCAGCATTTT

D gene: NA
clone size: NA
J gene: TRBJ2-7
V gene: TRBV9
CDR3 protein: CASSVPRLRDEQYF
CDR3 DNA: TGTGCCAGCAGCGTACCCCGGTTGCGGGACGAGCAGTACTTC

D gene: TRBD1
clone size: NA
J gene: TRBJ1-2
V gene: TRBV2
CDR3 protein: CASSEYMGQGGSGYTF
CDR3 DNA: TGTGCCAGCAGTGAATATATGGGACAGGGAGGGTCTGGCTACACCTTC

D gene: TRBD1
clone size: NA
J gene: TRBJ1-2
V gene: TRBV5-1
CDR3 protein: CASSLGGGQEKGYGHTF
CDR3 DNA: TGCGCCAGCAGCTTGGGGGGAGGACAGGAGAAGGGGTATGGCCACACCTTC

D gene: TRBD1
clone size: NA
J gene: TRBJ1-1
V gene: TRBV5-1
CDR3 protein: CASSFRQGDEAFF
CDR3 DNA: TGCGCCAGCAGCTTTCGACAGGGTGATGAAGCTTTCTTT

D gene: NA
clone size: NA
J gene: TRBJ2-5
V gene: TRBV11-2
CDR3 protein: CASSLLAETQYF
CDR3 DNA: TGTGCCAGCAGCTTACTAGCGGAGACCCAGTACTTC

D gene: TRBD1
clone size: NA
J gene: TRBJ2-7
V gene: TRBV27
CDR3 protein: CASRIFPGQGNEQYF
CDR3 DNA: TGTGCCAGCCGCATTTTTCCGGGACAGGGAAACGAGCAGTACTTC

D gene: TRBD1
clone size: NA
J gene: TRBJ2-1
V gene: TRBV28
CDR3 protein: CASSPHRGRQFF
CDR3 DNA: TGTGCCAGCAGTCCCCACAGGGGTCGGCAGTTCTTC

D gene: NA
clone size: NA
J gene: TRBJ2-7
V gene: TRBV7-9
CDR3 protein: CSSSLSHSGTKSYEQYF
CDR3 DNA: TGTTCCAGCAGCTTATCTCATTCCGGGACAAAGTCCTACGAGCAGTACTTC

D gene: TRBD2
clone size: NA
J gene: TRBJ2-7
V gene: TRBV4-3
CDR3 protein: CASSQDPGGAGDYEQYF
CDR3 DNA: TGCGCCAGCAGCCAAGATCCTGGAGGAGCGGGAGACTACGAGCAGTACTTC

D gene: NA
clone size: few
J gene: TRBJ2-7
V gene: TRBV9
CDR3 protein: CASRRGDRLRDEQYF
CDR3 DNA: TGTGCCAGCAGGCGGGGGGACAGACTTCGCGACGAGCAGTACTTC

D gene: TRBD2
clone size: NA
J gene: TRBJ2-5
V gene: TRBV30
CDR3 protein: CAWSVTREEWETQYF
CDR3 DNA: TGTGCCTGGAGTGTAACGCGGGAGGAGTGGGAGACCCAGTACTTC

D gene: NA
clone size: NA
J gene: TRBJ2-5
V gene: TRBV18
CDR3 protein: CASRGTEQETQYF
CDR3 DNA: TGTGCCAGCCGGGGGACAGAACAAGAGACCCAGTACTTC

D gene: NA
clone size: few
J gene: TRBJ1-5
V gene: TRBV5-8
CDR3 protein: CASIRTRGNQPQHF
CDR3 DNA: TGTGCCAGCATCCGAACCCGGGGGAATCAGCCCCAGCATTTT

D gene: NA
clone size: NA
J gene: TRBJ2-1
V gene: TRBV14
CDR3 protein: CASSHTRWNEQFF
CDR3 DNA: TGTGCCAGCAGTCATACTAGGTGGAATGAGCAGTTCTTC

D gene: TRBD1
clone size: NA
J gene: TRBJ2-7
V gene: TRBV30
CDR3 protein: CAWNRDRAYEQYF
CDR3 DNA: TGTGCCTGGAACCGGGACAGGGCCTACGAGCAGTACTTC

D gene: TRBD2
clone size: once
J gene: TRBJ2-3
V gene: TRBV29-1
CDR3 protein: CSVAWTSGVTDTQYF
CDR3 DNA: TGCAGCGTTGCGTGGACTAGCGGAGTCACAGATACGCAGTATTTT

D gene: NA
clone size: NA
J gene: TRBJ1-4
V gene: TRBV30
CDR3 protein: CAYLNVQFGKKLFF
CDR3 DNA: TGTGCCTACCTCAATGTCCAATTCGGGAAAAAACTGTTTTTT

D gene: TRBD1
clone size: NA
J gene: TRBJ2-7
V gene: TRBV27
CDR3 protein: CASSLLGQGHEQYF
CDR3 DNA: TGTGCCAGCAGTTTACTAGGACAGGGTCACGAGCAGTACTTC

D gene: TRBD2
clone size: once
J gene: TRBJ2-3
V gene: TRBV9
CDR3 protein: CASSVRGGGGTDTQYF
CDR3 DNA: TGTGCCAGCAGCGTGAGGGGCGGGGGGGGCACAGATACGCAGTATTTT

D gene: TRBD2
clone size: once
J gene: TRBJ2-1
V gene: TRBV11-3
CDR3 protein: CASSPQEILAGITNYNEQFF
CDR3 DNA: TGTGCCAGCAGCCCCCAGGAAATCTTAGCGGGAATAACTAATTACAATGAGCAGTTCTTC

D gene: NA
clone size: NA
J gene: TRBJ1-5
V gene: TRBV11-2
CDR3 protein: CASSLGQDQPQHF
CDR3 DNA: TGTGCCAGCAGCTTGGGCCAGGATCAGCCCCAGCATTTT

D gene: TRBD1
clone size: NA
J gene: TRBJ1-3
V gene: TRBV6-5
CDR3 protein: CASSADGTAGNTIYF
CDR3 DNA: TGTGCCAGCAGTGCGGACGGGACAGCTGGAAACACCATATATTTT

D gene: TRBD1
clone size: NA
J gene: TRBJ1-1
V gene: TRBV10-3
CDR3 protein: CAIRGDRGGTEAFF
CDR3 DNA: TGTGCCATCAGGGGGGACAGGGGGGGAACTGAAGCTTTCTTT

D gene: TRBD1
clone size: NA
J gene: TRBJ2-7
V gene: TRBV7-9
CDR3 protein: CASSLGTGAREQYF
CDR3 DNA: TGTGCCAGCAGCTTAGGGACAGGGGCACGGGAGCAGTACTTC

D gene: TRBD1
clone size: once
J gene: TRBJ1-3
V gene: TRBV6-5
CDR3 protein: CASRRVTGVGNTIYF
CDR3 DNA: TGTGCCAGCAGACGGGTCACAGGGGTCGGAAACACCATATATTTT

D gene: TRBD1
clone size: NA
J gene: TRBJ1-5
V gene: TRBV18
CDR3 protein: CASSSGTVHQPQHF
CDR3 DNA: TGTGCCAGCTCATCCGGGACAGTCCATCAGCCCCAGCATTTT

D gene: TRBD2
clone size: once
J gene: TRBJ2-2
V gene: TRBV30
CDR3 protein: CAWSGLAGPGELFF
CDR3 DNA: TGTGCCTGGAGCGGGCTAGCGGGACCCGGGGAGCTGTTTTTT

D gene: NA
clone size: NA
J gene: TRBJ2-1
V gene: TRBV2
CDR3 protein: CASSAPKLGGEQFF
CDR3 DNA: TGTGCCAGCAGTGCCCCTAAGTTAGGGGGTGAGCAGTTCTTC

D gene: NA
clone size: NA
J gene: TRBJ2-7
V gene: TRBV11-3
CDR3 protein: CASSILATEQYF
CDR3 DNA: TGTGCCAGCAGCATACTAGCTACCGAGCAGTACTTC

D gene: NA
clone size: few
J gene: TRBJ2-6
V gene: TRBV19
CDR3 protein: CASSLSPHSSGANVLTF
CDR3 DNA: TGTGCCAGTAGTCTCTCCCCTCATAGCTCTGGGGCCAACGTCCTGACTTTC